What follows are 3 T cell receptor beta chains derived from one specimen sequenced in a study of blood T cell repertoires in COVID-19. Repertoires were generated with immunoSEQ multiplex PCR, while TCRdb's copy carries only in-frame clones and drops some. The sample records approximately 290,000 clones, about four fifths being singletons. Sample: peripheral blood. Receptors originate from a person aged 70 to 85 with COVID-19, enrolled during active disease.

A remark on this clone: The identical CDR3 is also encoded by other nucleotide sequences in the sample. The CDR3 region is CASSMGGSGHTEAFF. The CDR3 nucleotides read TGTGCCAGTAGTATGGGTGGGTCAGGGCACACTGAAGCTTTCTTT. The chain links TRBV19 to TRBJ1-1, with D perhaps matching TRBD1 (5 bases). CDR1 LNHDA and CDR2 SQIVND come from the germline V gene (reference sequence). V gave up 3 bases and J gave up 3 bases, with 14 bases separating them. The length of the CDR3 is 15 residues.

With respect to this clone: Other DNA sequences in the sample encode the same CDR3. The chain is built from TRBV6-2 or TRBV6-3 and TRBJ2-5, with 7 bases matching TRBD2. Germline CDR1 and CDR2: MNHEY and SVGEGT. This CDR3 has 14 residues. Trimming removed 2 bases from V and 5 bases from J; junction bases left unmatched: 5. CDR3 coding DNA: TGTGCCAGCAGTTACCCCGGGGGAGGGGAGACCCAGTACTTC. Its translation is CASSYPGGGETQYF.

The chain recombines TRBV6-4 with TRBJ2-7; 7 positions agree with TRBD1. The CDR3 consists of 14 residues. Germline CDR1 is MRHNA and CDR2 is SNTAGT. With 2 bases clipped from V and 2 bases from J, the junction kept 3 bases outside the gene matches. CDR3 loop: CASSDDRETYEQYF. The CDR3 DNA reads as TGTGCCAGCAGTGACGACAGGGAGACCTACGAGCAGTACTTC.